These T cell receptor beta chains were read from a single sample in a study of beta chain features in type 1 diabetes. TCRdb's copy holds only in-frame clones and misses some; the assay was immunoSEQ multiplex PCR. The sample yields more than 300,000 clones, about a tenth seen once. The sequencing sample was made of central memory CD4+ T cells from blood. Source of these receptors: a man aged 25-45 years with type 1 diabetes. CDR3s leave out the opening cysteine and the closing phenylalanine or tryptophan.

v_gene	j_gene	CDR3aa
TRBV6-6	TRBJ2-7	ASSADGSYEQY
TRBV2	TRBJ1-5	ASSAGNGNQPQH
TRBV6-5	TRBJ1-4	ASSSGQGAANEKLF
TRBV6-5	TRBJ2-7	ASRQRGLSYEQY
TRBV7-9	TRBJ2-3	ASSPRWGSGGRMDTQY
TRBV29-1	TRBJ1-1	SVARVGVTEAF
TRBV7-2	TRBJ2-1	ASSLGFKNEQF
TRBV29-1	TRBJ1-1	SVAQTMNTEAF
TRBV6-6	TRBJ1-4	ASNDRGPNEKLF
TRBV10-3	TRBJ2-1	AISESTRDNEQF
TRBV5-1	TRBJ2-7	ASSPGANYEQY
TRBV10-2	TRBJ1-2	ASSEEAAGGQRHYGYT
TRBV9	TRBJ2-5	ASSVGRGLETQY
TRBV5-1	TRBJ2-3	ASSPDRPTDTQY
TRBV9	TRBJ2-4	ASSVGGTVQENIQY
TRBV5-4	TRBJ2-1	ASSLSRGQGINEQF
TRBV5-1	TRBJ2-7	ASSLEGRGYEQY
TRBV2	TRBJ1-5	ASKQDSNQPQH
TRBV23-1	TRBJ1-6	ASSHPRRSSNSPLH
TRBV5-1	TRBJ2-7	ASSLGPGSGSSYEQY
TRBV20-1	TRBJ2-3	SAGPKDTQY
TRBV7-6	TRBJ1-6	ASSLEGGSNSNSPLH
TRBV29-1	TRBJ1-1	SARQGAASMNTEAF
TRBV18	TRBJ1-2	ASSPRSANYGYT
TRBV2	TRBJ2-7	ASHYDGGRQY
TRBV5-1	TRBJ2-3	ASSLGLAEDTQY
TRBV28	TRBJ2-4	ASTPGAAKNIQY
TRBV7-2	TRBJ1-1	ASNFGPPGAF
TRBV4-3	TRBJ1-6	ASSQTPPGQDASPLH
TRBV14	TRBJ2-1	ASSTGPRMGHEQF
TRBV5-1	TRBJ1-1	ASSWGTENTEAF
TRBV5-4	TRBJ2-5	ASSLGGPGSETQY
TRBV29-1	TRBJ2-7	SVGGYEQY
TRBV7-2	TRBJ2-5	ASSFGAGETQY
TRBV4-1	TRBJ2-7	ASSFLWTGGSSYEQY
TRBV30	TRBJ1-2	AWSIGDFYGYT
TRBV15	TRBJ2-2	ATRRGTDSSGSCF
TRBV27	-	ASSPQGISYEQY
TRBV7-9	-	ASSLGGTGEQY